This T cell receptor (beta chain) originates from a study of blood T cell repertoires in COVID-19. This CDR3 spans 13 amino acids. Per germline, CDR1 SNHLY and CDR2 FYNNEI. The ends lost 8 bases at V and 7 bases at J; junction bases unmatched: 9. Produced via immunoSEQ multiplex PCR; TCRdb's table is partial and in-frame only. The sample lists about 120,000 clones, about 82% occurring once. The chain links TRBV2 to TRBJ2-7; 9 nucleotides match TRBD2. The receptor was isolated from a man aged 55-75 years with active or convalescent COVID-19. Sequencing was done on a sample of peripheral blood. CDR3 nucleotide sequence: TGTGCCAGCGGCCTGGGACTAGCCCGGGAGCAGTACTTC. Translation gives CASGLGLAREQYF.